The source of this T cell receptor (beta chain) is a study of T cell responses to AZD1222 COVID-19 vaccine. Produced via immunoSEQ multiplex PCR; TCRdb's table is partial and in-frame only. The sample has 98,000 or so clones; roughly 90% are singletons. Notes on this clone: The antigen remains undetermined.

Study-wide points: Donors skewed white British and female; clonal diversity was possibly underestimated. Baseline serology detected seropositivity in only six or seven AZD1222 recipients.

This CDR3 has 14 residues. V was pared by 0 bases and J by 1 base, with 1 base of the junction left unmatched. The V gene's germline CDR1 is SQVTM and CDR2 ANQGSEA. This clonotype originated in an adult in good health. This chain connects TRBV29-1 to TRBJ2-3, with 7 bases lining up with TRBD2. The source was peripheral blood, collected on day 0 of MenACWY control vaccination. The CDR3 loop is CSVEDAGGTDTQYF. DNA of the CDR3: TGCAGCGTTGAAGATGCGGGGGGCACAGATACGCAGTATTTT.